Listed below are T cell receptor beta chains from one sample, sequenced in a study of tumor-infiltrating lymphocytes in oesophageal squamous cell carcinoma. Using its own MiXCR run on the PCR reads, TCRdb lists one record per CDR3 protein. The sample has around 18,000 distinct CDR3 sequences, 35% to 50% seen once. The specimen sequenced was esophageal tumor tissue. The receptors come from a male donor with esophageal squamous cell carcinoma. CDR3s include the opening cysteine and the closing phenylalanine or tryptophan. The order of the fields is J gene, V gene, clone size, D gene, CDR3 DNA, CDR3 protein. A D gene is named only where the DNA matches it firmly. The listing skips clone size in some rows; elsewhere it reads once, few, many or a size class.

J gene: TRBJ2-3
V gene: TRBV5-6
clone size: many
D gene: TRBD2
CDR3 DNA: TGTGCCAGCAGCACACTAGCGGGGTTCACAGATACGCAGTATTTT
CDR3 protein: CASSTLAGFTDTQYF

J gene: TRBJ2-7
V gene: TRBV7-3
clone size: .
D gene: TRBD1
CDR3 DNA: TGTGCCAGCAGCTTGGGACAGGGGGGATCCTACGAGCAGTACTTC
CDR3 protein: CASSLGQGGSYEQYF

J gene: TRBJ2-7
V gene: TRBV5-1
clone size: few
D gene: TRBD1
CDR3 DNA: TGCGCCAGCAGCCTCGCCCCGGGACAGGGTGACTACGAGCAGTACTTC
CDR3 protein: CASSLAPGQGDYEQYF

J gene: TRBJ2-5
V gene: TRBV7-2
clone size: .
D gene: TRBD2
CDR3 DNA: TGTGCCAGCAGCTTCCTAGCGGGAGGTGAGACCCAGTACTTC
CDR3 protein: CASSFLAGGETQYF

J gene: TRBJ2-6
V gene: TRBV7-3
clone size: .
D gene: .
CDR3 DNA: TGTGCCAGCAGCTTAATTCCCGCGGATCCTCCCTCTGGGGCCAACGTCCTGACTTTC
CDR3 protein: CASSLIPADPPSGANVLTF

J gene: TRBJ2-1
V gene: TRBV28
clone size: medium-sized
D gene: TRBD1
CDR3 DNA: TGTGCCAGCAGTTCCTCTTCAGGGGGCTTCTACAATGAGCAGTTCTTC
CDR3 protein: CASSSSSGGFYNEQFF

J gene: TRBJ2-1
V gene: TRBV7-6
clone size: .
D gene: .
CDR3 DNA: TGTGCCAGCGGAACGAGAGCACCCCGGGACAATGAGCAGTTCTTC
CDR3 protein: CASGTRAPRDNEQFF

J gene: TRBJ2-7
V gene: TRBV5-1
clone size: .
D gene: .
CDR3 DNA: TGCGCCAGCAGCTTGGCCGGGCAGGGCAACGTATTAGAGCAGTACTTC
CDR3 protein: CASSLAGQGNVLEQYF

J gene: TRBJ2-2
V gene: TRBV20-1
clone size: .
D gene: .
CDR3 DNA: TGCAGTGCTAGTACGAGGGGCAGGGAGCTGTTTTTT
CDR3 protein: CSASTRGRELFF

J gene: TRBJ2-1
V gene: TRBV10-3
clone size: .
D gene: TRBD1
CDR3 DNA: TGTGCCATCAGTCCCCCCCAGGGGGCTACCCATGAGCAGTTCTTC
CDR3 protein: CAISPPQGATHEQFF

J gene: TRBJ1-1
V gene: TRBV7-6
clone size: .
D gene: .
CDR3 DNA: TGTGCCAGCAGCTTAGTAAAGGCCACTGAAGCTTTCTTT
CDR3 protein: CASSLVKATEAFF

J gene: TRBJ1-1
V gene: TRBV7-3
clone size: .
D gene: TRBD1
CDR3 DNA: TGTGCCAGCAGCTCATCCCGACAGGGAGGTACTGAAGCTTTCTTT
CDR3 protein: CASSSSRQGGTEAFF

J gene: TRBJ2-2
V gene: TRBV7-8
clone size: .
D gene: .
CDR3 DNA: TGTGCCAGCAGCTTAGGCTACACCGGGGAGCTGTTTTTT
CDR3 protein: CASSLGYTGELFF

J gene: TRBJ2-1
V gene: TRBV7-2
clone size: medium-sized
D gene: TRBD2
CDR3 DNA: TGTGCCAGCAGCCTAGGTTTTAGCGGGGGGGACAATGAGCAGTTCTTC
CDR3 protein: CASSLGFSGGDNEQFF

J gene: TRBJ1-4
V gene: TRBV6-6
clone size: .
D gene: .
CDR3 DNA: TGTGCCACCTTAAGAGGGGGACATGAAAAACTGTTTTTT
CDR3 protein: CATLRGGHEKLFF

J gene: TRBJ2-1
V gene: TRBV11-3
clone size: .
D gene: TRBD2
CDR3 DNA: TGTGCCAGCAGCTTAGGGGTGCGGGAGGGCCATTGGGATGAGCAGTTCTTC
CDR3 protein: CASSLGVREGHWDEQFF

J gene: TRBJ2-7
V gene: TRBV28
clone size: .
D gene: .
CDR3 DNA: TGTGCCAGCAGTTTGACTGGGAGCTCCTACGAGCAGTACTTC
CDR3 protein: CASSLTGSSYEQYF

J gene: TRBJ2-5
V gene: TRBV12-3/TRBV12-4
clone size: few
D gene: TRBD1
CDR3 DNA: TGTGCCAGCAAGACAGGGGAGACCCAGTACTTC
CDR3 protein: CASKTGETQYF

J gene: TRBJ1-3
V gene: TRBV28
clone size: many
D gene: .
CDR3 DNA: TGTGCCAGCAAGAGGGGAGACTCTGGAAACACCATATATTTT
CDR3 protein: CASKRGDSGNTIYF

J gene: TRBJ1-4
V gene: TRBV7-2
clone size: .
D gene: .
CDR3 DNA: TGTGCCAGCAGCTACAGAGCAACTAATGAAAAACTGTTTTTT
CDR3 protein: CASSYRATNEKLFF